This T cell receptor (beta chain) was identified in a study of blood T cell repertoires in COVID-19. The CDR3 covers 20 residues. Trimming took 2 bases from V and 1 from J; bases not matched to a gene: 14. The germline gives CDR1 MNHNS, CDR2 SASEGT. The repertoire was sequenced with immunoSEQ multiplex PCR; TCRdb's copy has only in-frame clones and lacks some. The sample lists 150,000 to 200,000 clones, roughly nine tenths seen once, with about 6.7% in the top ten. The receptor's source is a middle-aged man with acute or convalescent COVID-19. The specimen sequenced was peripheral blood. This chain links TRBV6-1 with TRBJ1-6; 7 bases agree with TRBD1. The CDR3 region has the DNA TGTGCCAGCAGTGAAATCGTCAGGGGGGTTTTAGGGTCCTATAATTCACCCCTCCACTTT. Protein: CASSEIVRGVLGSYNSPLHF.